This TCR beta chain was profiled in a study of T-cell memory formation after mild COVID-19. This CDR3 comprises 14 residues. CDR1 WSHSY and CDR2 SAAADI come from the germline V gene. Trimming took off 4 bases at V and 5 bases at J, with 11 bases between the two ends. TCRdb reprocessed the 5' RACE reads with MiXCR, giving one entry per CDR3 protein. The sample consists of fewer than 350,000 distinct CDR3 sequences, 8% to 9% of them appearing once. The sequencing input was PBMCs or a T cell subset sorted from them (not recorded which). This receptor was taken from a young man who had mild COVID-19 (a few samples of this study predate the infection). Cell type and time point are not known. The V and J genes are TRBV10-2 and TRBJ2-2; D may be TRBD1 or TRBD2 (6 bases each). This chain's CDR3 is CASSGGGSTGELFF. CDR3 in DNA: TGCGCCAGCAGTGGAGGGGGGTCGACCGGGGAGCTGTTTTTT.